Here is one T cell receptor (beta chain) with its context. Germline V lookup: CDR1 LGHNT, CDR2 FRNRAP. CDR3 length: 13 residues. Trimming stripped 1 base from V and 8 bases from J, with 8 bases between. The entry originates in a study of OX40 agonist ivuxolimab in advanced cancers. Study in general: Three partial responders included one hepatocellular carcinoma patient and two cutaneous melanoma patients.

This table comes from immunoSEQ multiplex PCR, and its TCRdb copy is limited to in-frame clones, with some not included. Among more than 75,000 clones, 75% to 90% were seen once, and the ten largest hold 0.2% to 0.25%. This clonotype was obtained from an adult with an advanced solid tumor such as melanoma, head and neck, liver or kidney cancer. Sequencing was performed on CD4+ or CD8+ T cells sorted from blood, taken in a trial of the OX40 agonist ivuxolimab. The rearrangement links TRBV12-5 to TRBJ2-2; maybe TRBD1 (5 bases). In DNA form, the CDR3 reads TGTGCTAGTGGTTTGGAACAGGCTGGGGAGCTGTTTTTT. Protein sequence: CASGLEQAGELFF. The full variable domain, with the rest looked up from reference TRBV12-5 and TRBJ2-2, is DARVTQTPRHKVTEMGQEVTMRCQPILGHNTVFWYRQTMMQGLELLAYFRNRAPLDDSGMPKDRFSAEMPDATLATLKIQPSEPRDSAVYFCASGLEQAGELFFGEGSRLTVL.